The source of this T cell receptor (beta chain) is a study of Graves' ophthalmopathy and Graves' hyperthyroidism. Study outcomes and limitations: A classifier, a 13-signature model, separated ophthalmopathy from stable hyperthyroidism with around 88% sensitivity and 65% to 83% specificity.

This clonotype occurred many times. What it binds is unknown. Transcripts of RNA were the source for amplifying TCR beta CDR3 regions. RT-PCR with HTBI primers came first, then second-round multiplex PCR. MiXCR was run by TCRdb on the multiplex PCR reads, yielding one entry per CDR3 protein. This table has 600,000 to 650,000 distinct CDR3 sequences, 22% appearing once. This CDR3 is 15 amino acids long. Deletions cut 0 bases from V and 3 bases from J, with 12 bases between. The germline V gene encodes CDR1 DFQATT and CDR2 SNEGSKA (reference sequence). Included hyperthyroidism patients were aged 18 to 65 and newly diagnosed (under 2 months' duration). Among the exclusions were patients with other autoimmune diseases, uncontrolled infections, pregnancy or lactation.

Specimen: peripheral blood. V usage is TRBV20-1 and J usage is TRBJ1-3; D uncertain. The TCR comes from a woman younger than 30 with stable Graves' hyperthyroidism. Some clones in this sample may be carry-over from other donors' samples. CDR3 DNA: TGCAGTGCTAGAGACAAGGCGGGCATTGGAAACACCATATATTTT. Protein sequence: CSARDKAGIGNTIYF.